These 6 T cell receptor beta chains share one sample of origin, sequenced in a study of identical twins. TCRdb re-called the 5' RACE reads with MiXCR, one entry per CDR3 protein. The sample has hundreds of thousands of distinct CDR3 sequences, roughly 7% seen once. The same data also went into a second study, on yellow fever vaccine responses in identical twins.

The sample taken for sequencing was memory (CD45RO+) T cells sorted from blood. The source of these receptors is a woman under 30 in good health.

This clonotype was recorded a few times. V usage is TRBV20-1 and J usage is TRBJ2-3; TRBD2 might be the D (6 bases). The germline V and J ends were trimmed by 7 bases and 1 base, with 9 bases remaining between them. CDR1 is DFQATT and CDR2 is SNEGSKA in the germline V gene (reference sequence). There are 12 residues in the CDR3. DNA for the CDR3: TGCAGTGGAGGCGGGGGCACAGATACGCAGTATTTT. Encoded protein: CSGGGGTDTQYF.

This clonotype has only a few counts. The genes are TRBV7-8 and TRBJ2-1; possibly TRBD2 for D (6 bases). V was trimmed by 3 bases and J by 4 bases, leaving 13 bases between them. CDR1 is SGHVS and CDR2 is FQNEAQ in the germline V gene. This CDR3 is built from 15 residues. The CDR3 nucleotides read TGTGCCAGCAGCTTTTGGCGGGGCGGTTACAATGAGCAGTTCTTC. Protein sequence: CASSFWRGGYNEQFF.

This clonotype has ten or more counts. The chain employs TRBV10-3 and TRBJ2-1; 8 bases line up with TRBD2. V shed 10 bases, J shed 8 bases, and the junction held 22 bases outside the gene matches. This CDR3 contains 17 residues. Germline lookup yields CDR1 ENHRY and CDR2 SYGVKD. CDR3 amino acids: CATRARKIAGLGDEQFF. The CDR3 DNA reads as TGTGCCACTAGAGCCCGAAAGATAGCGGGACTAGGCGATGAGCAGTTCTTC.

The chain recombines TRBV11-2 with TRBJ2-3, with D unclear. V dropped 1 base and J dropped 0 bases, with 8 bases sitting between them. The CDR3 loop spans 15 amino acids. The germline CDR1 and CDR2 sequences are SGHAT and FQNNGV. In DNA form, the CDR3 reads TGTGCCAGCAGCTTAGTTTCTAGGAGCACAGATACGCAGTATTTT. Its translation: CASSLVSRSTDTQYF.

This clonotype has at least ten counts. This chain joins TRBV29-1 and TRBJ2-3; TRBD1 matches at 8 bases. Looked up from germline, CDR1 is SQVTM and CDR2 is ANQGSEA. Trimming at V came to 1 base and at J to 4 bases, leaving 4 bases not matched to a gene. The CDR3 is made up of 14 amino acids. The CDR3 DNA sequence: TGCAGCGTTGAAGCAGGGGGCATAGCAGATACGCAGTATTTT. Translated, it gives CSVEAGGIADTQYF.

This clonotype was observed many times. This rearrangement joins TRBV12-3 or TRBV12-4 to TRBJ2-3, with D perhaps matching TRBD1 or TRBD2 (6 bases each). The CDR3 has 18 amino acids. Trimming removed 7 bases from V and 0 bases from J, with 23 bases in between. CDR3: CASTRGLLHLSSTDTQYF. CDR3 DNA: TGTGCCAGCACCCGGGGGCTACTTCATCTCTCTAGCACAGATACGCAGTATTTT.